One T cell receptor beta chain is described in this entry. Its antigen is still unknown. This sample was included in a study of shared clonotypes between healthy human individuals. The study's findings and limits: Only blood samples were collected, and tissue repertoires likely differ.

The repertoire was sequenced with immunoSEQ multiplex PCR; TCRdb's copy has only in-frame clones and lacks some. The sample consists of roughly 2,300,000 clones, about nine tenths of them appearing once. The V segment lost 6 bases and the J segment 8 bases; nucleotides outside the gene matches: 6. CDR3 length: 13 residues. The V gene's germline CDR1 is MDHEN and CDR2 SYDVKM. The chain uses TRBV28 and TRBJ1-2; 10 positions agree with TRBD1. The sequence was collected from a man between 18 and 35 years old in good health. Some clones in this sample may be carry-over from other donors' samples. The sample comprised naive CD4+ T cells from PBMCs. Subset reported: CD45RA+ positively selected. CDR3 nucleotide sequence: TGTGCCAGCAGGGGGACAGGGGTCTACGGCTACACCTTC. This encodes CASRGTGVYGYTF.